This T cell receptor beta chain is from a study of T cell responses to AZD1222 COVID-19 vaccine. Sequenced by immunoSEQ multiplex PCR; TCRdb stores in-frame clones only, minus some. Here the sample spans some 200,000 clones, more than 85% being singletons. This CDR3 spans 13 amino acids. V lost 6 bases, J lost 4 bases, and 12 bases lay in between. CDR1 is MNHEY, CDR2 SVGAGI, per germline. The receptor was isolated from an adult who received the AZD1222 COVID-19 vaccine. This chain connects TRBV6-5 to TRBJ1-1; weak D call: TRBD1 (5 bases). Material: peripheral blood, obtained 28 days after the second AZD1222 dose. CDR3 DNA: TGTGCCAGCAGGGACCACGGGGGCACTGAAGCTTTCTTT. Translated, it gives CASRDHGGTEAFF.